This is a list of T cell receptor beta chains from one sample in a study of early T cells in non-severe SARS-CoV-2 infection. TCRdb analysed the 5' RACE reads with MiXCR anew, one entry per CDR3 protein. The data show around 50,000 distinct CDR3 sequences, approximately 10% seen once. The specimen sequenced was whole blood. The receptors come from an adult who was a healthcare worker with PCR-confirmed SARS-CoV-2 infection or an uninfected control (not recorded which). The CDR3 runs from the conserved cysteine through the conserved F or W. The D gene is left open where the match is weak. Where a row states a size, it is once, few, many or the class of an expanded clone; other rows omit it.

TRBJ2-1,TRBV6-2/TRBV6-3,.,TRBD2,CASRTSGAYNEQFF,TGTGCCAGCAGGACTAGCGGGGCCTACAATGAGCAGTTCTTC
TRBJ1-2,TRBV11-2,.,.,CASSQIGLTYGYTF,TGTGCCAGCAGCCAAATCGGACTTACCTATGGCTACACCTTC
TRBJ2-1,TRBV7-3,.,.,CASSLQGSGYNEQFF,TGTGCCAGCAGCTTACAGGGTAGTGGCTACAATGAGCAGTTCTTC
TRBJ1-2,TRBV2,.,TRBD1,CASSSGQGGYGYTF,TGTGCCAGCAGCTCCGGACAGGGGGGCTATGGCTACACCTTC
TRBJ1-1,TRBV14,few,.,CASHKGFMNTEAFF,TGTGCCAGCCATAAAGGGTTCATGAACACTGAAGCTTTCTTT
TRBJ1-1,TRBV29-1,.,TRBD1,CSVDRGPNTEAFF,TGCAGCGTGGACAGGGGTCCGAACACTGAAGCTTTCTTT
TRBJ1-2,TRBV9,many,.,CASTAGENYGYTF,TGTGCCAGCACCGCGGGGGAAAACTATGGCTACACCTTC
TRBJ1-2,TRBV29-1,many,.,CSAESGGSNGYTF,TGCAGCGCCGAGTCCGGGGGAAGCAATGGCTACACCTTC
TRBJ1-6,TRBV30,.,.,CAWTRGRNSPLHF,TGTGCCTGGACGAGGGGCAGAAATTCACCCCTCCACTTT
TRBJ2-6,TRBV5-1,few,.,CASSFRTASSGANVLTF,TGCGCCAGCAGCTTCCGGACAGCTAGCTCTGGGGCCAACGTCCTGACTTTC
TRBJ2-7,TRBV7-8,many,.,CASSYRSSPYEQYF,TGTGCCAGCAGCTATAGATCTAGCCCCTACGAGCAGTACTTC
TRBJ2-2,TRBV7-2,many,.,CASSPRQGGTGELFF,TGTGCCAGCAGCCCGAGACAGGGAGGAACCGGGGAGCTGTTTTTT
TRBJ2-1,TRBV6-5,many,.,CASTRASYNEQFF,TGTGCCAGCACAAGGGCCTCCTACAATGAGCAGTTCTTC
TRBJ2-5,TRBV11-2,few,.,CASSLDHQLAGTQYF,TGTGCCAGCAGCTTAGATCACCAGCTTGCCGGGACCCAGTACTTC
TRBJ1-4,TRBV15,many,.,CATSRGGEEKLFF,TGTGCCACCAGCAGGGGAGGGGAGGAAAAACTGTTTTTT
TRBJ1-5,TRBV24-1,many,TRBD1,CATSAGDRVIQPQHF,TGTGCCACCAGCGCCGGGGACAGAGTTATTCAGCCCCAGCATTTT
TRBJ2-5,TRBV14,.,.,CASSRGPTGQETQYF,TGTGCCAGCAGCCGAGGTCCCACCGGGCAGGAGACCCAGTACTTC
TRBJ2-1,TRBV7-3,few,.,CASSPFAGDYNEQFF,TGTGCCAGCAGCCCCTTTGCTGGAGACTACAATGAGCAGTTCTTC
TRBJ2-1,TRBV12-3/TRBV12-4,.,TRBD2,CASRTGTSGEQFF,TGTGCCAGCAGAACCGGGACTAGCGGTGAGCAGTTCTTC
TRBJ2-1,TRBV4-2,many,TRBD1,CASSQDLGRGHNEQFF,TGTGCCAGCAGCCAAGATCTAGGCAGGGGGCACAATGAGCAGTTCTTC
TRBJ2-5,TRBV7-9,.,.,CASSLQGQETQYF,TGTGCCAGCAGCTTACAGGGGCAAGAGACCCAGTACTTC
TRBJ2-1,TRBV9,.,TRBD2,CASSATPGLAGDEQFF,TGTGCCAGCAGCGCAACCCCGGGCCTCGCGGGGGATGAGCAGTTCTTC
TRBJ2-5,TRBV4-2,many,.,CASSQDAGAGETQYF,TGTGCCAGCAGCCAAGATGCTGGGGCAGGAGAGACCCAGTACTTC
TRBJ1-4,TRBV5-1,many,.,CASSLVPNEKLFF,TGCGCCAGCAGCCTGGTCCCTAATGAAAAACTGTTTTTT
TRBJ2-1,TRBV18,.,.,CASADRSGYNEQFF,TGTGCCAGCGCGGACCGCTCTGGGTACAATGAGCAGTTCTTC
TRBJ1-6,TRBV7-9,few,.,CASSLEAWRGRNSPLHF,TGTGCCAGCAGCTTAGAGGCCTGGAGAGGGAGAAATTCACCCCTCCACTTT
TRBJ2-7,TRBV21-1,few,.,CASSIGYEQYF,TGTGCCAGCAGCATCGGGTACGAGCAGTACTTC
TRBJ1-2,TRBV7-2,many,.,CASSLEGGYGYTF,TGTGCCAGCAGCTTAGAGGGGGGCTATGGCTACACCTTC
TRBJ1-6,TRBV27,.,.,CASSPSLRNSPLHF,TGTGCCAGCAGTCCCAGTCTCCGCAATTCACCCCTCCACTTT
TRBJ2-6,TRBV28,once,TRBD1,CASSLQGQGVNSGANVLTF,TGTGCCAGCAGCCTTCAGGGACAGGGTGTGAACTCTGGGGCCAACGTCCTGACTTTC
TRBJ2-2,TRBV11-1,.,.,CASSADLSGELFF,TGTGCCAGCAGCGCTGACTTATCCGGGGAGCTGTTTTTT